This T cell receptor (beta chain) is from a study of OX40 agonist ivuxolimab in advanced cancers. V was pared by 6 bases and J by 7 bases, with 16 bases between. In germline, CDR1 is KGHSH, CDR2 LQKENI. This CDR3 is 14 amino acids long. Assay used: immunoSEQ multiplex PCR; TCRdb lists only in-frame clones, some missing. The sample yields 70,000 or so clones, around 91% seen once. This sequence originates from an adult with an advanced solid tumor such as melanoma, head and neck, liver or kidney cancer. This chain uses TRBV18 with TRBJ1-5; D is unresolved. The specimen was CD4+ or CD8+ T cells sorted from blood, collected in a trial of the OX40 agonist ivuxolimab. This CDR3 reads CASSENTERQPQHF. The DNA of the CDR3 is TGTGCCAGCTCGGAAAACACGGAGCGGCAGCCCCAGCATTTT.